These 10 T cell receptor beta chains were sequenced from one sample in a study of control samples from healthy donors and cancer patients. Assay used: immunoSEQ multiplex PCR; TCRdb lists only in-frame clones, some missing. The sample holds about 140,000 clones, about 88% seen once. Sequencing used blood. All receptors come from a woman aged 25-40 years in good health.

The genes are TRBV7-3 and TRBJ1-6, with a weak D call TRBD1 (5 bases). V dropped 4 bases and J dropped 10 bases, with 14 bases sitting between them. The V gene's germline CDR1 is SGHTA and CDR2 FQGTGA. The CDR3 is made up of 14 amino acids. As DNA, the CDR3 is TGTGCCAGCAGCTCGCTCGGGGGTGACTCACCCCTCCACTTT. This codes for CASSSLGGDSPLHF. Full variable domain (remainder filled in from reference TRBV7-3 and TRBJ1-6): GAGVSQTPSNKVTEKGKYVELRCDPISGHTALYWYRQSLGQGPEFLIYFQGTGAADDSGLPNDRFFAVRPEGSVSTLKIQRTERGDSAVYLCASSSLGGDSPLHFGNGTRLTVT.

The CDR3 nucleotides read TGTGCCAGCAGCCCCCCCGGAGAGACCCAGTACTTC. Encoded protein: CASSPPGETQYF. The chain combines TRBV7-2 with TRBJ2-5; no reliable D call. The germline CDR1 and CDR2 sequences are SGHTA and FQGNSA. Trimming cost V 5 bases and J 4 bases, with 8 bases left between them. This CDR3 is built from 12 residues. Drawing the rest from reference TRBV7-2 and TRBJ2-5, the complete variable domain is GAGVSQSPSNKVTEKGKDVELRCDPISGHTALYWYRQSLGQGLEFLIYFQGNSAPDKSGLPSDRFSAERTGGSVSTLTIQRTQQEDSAVYLCASSPPGETQYFGPGTRLLVL.

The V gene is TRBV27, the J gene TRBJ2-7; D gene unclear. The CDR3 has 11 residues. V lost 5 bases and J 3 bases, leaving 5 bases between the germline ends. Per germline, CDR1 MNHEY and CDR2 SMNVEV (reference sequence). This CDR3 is CASSRDYEQYF. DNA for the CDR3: TGTGCCAGCAGTAGGGACTACGAGCAGTACTTC.

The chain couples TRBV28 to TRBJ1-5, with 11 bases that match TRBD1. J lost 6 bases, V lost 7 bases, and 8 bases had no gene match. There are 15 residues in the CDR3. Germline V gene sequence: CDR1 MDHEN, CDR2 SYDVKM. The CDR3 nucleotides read TGTGCCAGCATGAAAGGGACAGGGGGTTTTCAGCCCCAGCATTTT. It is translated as CASMKGTGGFQPQHF.

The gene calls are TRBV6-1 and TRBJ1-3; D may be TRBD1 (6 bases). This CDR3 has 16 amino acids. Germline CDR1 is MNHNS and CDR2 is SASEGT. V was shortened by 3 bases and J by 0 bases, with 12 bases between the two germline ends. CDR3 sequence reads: CASSETGLTSGNTIYF. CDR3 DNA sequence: TGTGCCAGCAGTGAGACAGGATTAACCTCTGGAAACACCATATATTTT.

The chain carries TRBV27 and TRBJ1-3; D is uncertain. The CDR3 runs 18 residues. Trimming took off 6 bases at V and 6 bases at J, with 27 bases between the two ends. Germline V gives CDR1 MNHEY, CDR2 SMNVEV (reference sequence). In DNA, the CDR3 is TGTGCCAGCAGCCCGATCTACCGGGCCTACGGTCGGGAAAACACCATATATTTT. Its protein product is CASSPIYRAYGRENTIYF.

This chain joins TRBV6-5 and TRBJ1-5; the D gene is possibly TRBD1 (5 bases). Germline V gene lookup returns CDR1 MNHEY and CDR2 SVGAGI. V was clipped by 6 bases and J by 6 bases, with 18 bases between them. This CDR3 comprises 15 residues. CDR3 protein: CASRDWFREGQPQHF. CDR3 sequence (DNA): TGTGCCAGCAGGGACTGGTTCAGGGAGGGTCAGCCCCAGCATTTT.

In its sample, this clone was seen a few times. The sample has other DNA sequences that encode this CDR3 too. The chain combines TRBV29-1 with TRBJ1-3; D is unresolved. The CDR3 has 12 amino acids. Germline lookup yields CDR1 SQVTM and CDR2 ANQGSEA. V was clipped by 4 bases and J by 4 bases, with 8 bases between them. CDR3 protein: CSVVTQGNTIYF. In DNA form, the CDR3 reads TGCAGCGTTGTCACCCAGGGAAACACCATATATTTT.

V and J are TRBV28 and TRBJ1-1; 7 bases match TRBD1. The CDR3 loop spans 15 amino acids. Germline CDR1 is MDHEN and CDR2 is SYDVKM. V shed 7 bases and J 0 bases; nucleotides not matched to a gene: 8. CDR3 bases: TGTGCCAGCACTCCAGGGGGTATCATGAACACTGAAGCTTTCTTT. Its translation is CASTPGGIMNTEAFF.

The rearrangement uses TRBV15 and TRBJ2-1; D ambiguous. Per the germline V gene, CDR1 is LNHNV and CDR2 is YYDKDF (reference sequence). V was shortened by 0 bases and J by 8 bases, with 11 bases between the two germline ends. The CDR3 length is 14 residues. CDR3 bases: TGTGCCACCAGCAGAGATAGGATAGCAGATGAGCAGTTCTTC. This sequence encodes CATSRDRIADEQFF.